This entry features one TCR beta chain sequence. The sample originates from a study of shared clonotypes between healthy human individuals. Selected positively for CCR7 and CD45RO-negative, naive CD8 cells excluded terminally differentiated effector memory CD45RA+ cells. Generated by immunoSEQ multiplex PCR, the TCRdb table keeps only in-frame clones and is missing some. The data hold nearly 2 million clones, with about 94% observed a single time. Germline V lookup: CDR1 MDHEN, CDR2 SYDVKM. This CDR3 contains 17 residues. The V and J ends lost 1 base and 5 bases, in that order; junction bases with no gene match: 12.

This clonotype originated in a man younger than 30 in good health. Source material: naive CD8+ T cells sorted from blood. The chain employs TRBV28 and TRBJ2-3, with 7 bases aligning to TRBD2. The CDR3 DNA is TGTGCCAGCAGTTTATTCAATGGCGGGGGTGTCTTAGATACGCAGTATTTT. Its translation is CASSLFNGGGVLDTQYF. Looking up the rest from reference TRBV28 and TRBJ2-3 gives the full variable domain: DVKVTQSSRYLVKRTGEKVFLECVQDMDHENMFWYRQDPGLGLRLIYFSYDVKMKEKGDIPEGYSVSREKKERFSLILESASTNQTSMYLCASSLFNGGGVLDTQYFGPGTRLTVL.